These 30 T cell receptor beta chains were sequenced from one sample in a study of Graves' ophthalmopathy and Graves' hyperthyroidism. Investigators amplified TCR beta CDR3 regions from RNA transcripts. RT-PCR was first run with HTBI primers, then multiplex PCR in a second round. TCRdb redid the calling of the multiplex PCR reads with MiXCR, one entry per CDR3 protein. The repertoire holds about 740,000 distinct CDR3 sequences, 40% seen once, with approximately 43% in the top ten. The specimen was peripheral blood. The source of these receptors is an adult man with Graves' ophthalmopathy.

This clonotype appeared many times. This rearrangement joins TRBV6-1 to TRBJ1-2; 7 bases align to TRBD1. Unmatched junction bases numbered 11, after V lost 6 bases and J lost 4 bases. This CDR3 has 15 amino acids. CDR1 and CDR2 (germline): MNHNS, SASEGT. The CDR3 region is CASRKGQSPLYGYTF. As DNA, the CDR3 is TGTGCCAGCAGGAAGGGACAGAGCCCACTCTATGGCTACACCTTC.

There are a few counts of this clonotype. This chain links TRBV6-6 with TRBJ2-7, with no clear D. Trimming stripped 0 bases from V and 2 bases from J, with 11 bases between. Germline CDR1 and CDR2: MNHNY and SVGAGI (reference sequence). This CDR3 is 15 amino acids long. CDR3 region: CASSYSSAGTYEQYF. The DNA of the CDR3 is TGTGCCAGCAGTTACTCGTCCGCAGGCACCTACGAGCAGTACTTC.

The rearrangement uses TRBV5-1 and TRBJ2-7, with 8 bases that match TRBD1. Germline V gene data show CDR1 as SGHRS and CDR2 as YFSETQ. The CDR3 extends over 14 amino acids. Trimming took 3 bases from V and 4 from J; bases not matched to a gene: 6. As DNA, the CDR3 is TGCGCCAGCAGCTACGGGACAGGACCTTACGAGCAGTACTTC. It translates to CASSYGTGPYEQYF.

This sequence joins TRBV11-2 and TRBJ1-3; 10 positions match TRBD1. The germline V gene encodes CDR1 SGHAT and CDR2 FQNNGV. The CDR3 has 13 amino acids. The V segment lost 11 bases and the J segment 3 bases; nucleotides outside the gene matches: 4. The CDR3 here is CAWGTGVGNTIYF. For the CDR3, the DNA is TGTGCCTGGGGGACAGGGGTTGGAAACACCATATATTTT. Together with reference TRBV11-2 and TRBJ1-3, the CDR3 gives the full variable domain: EAGVAQSPRYKIIEKRQSVAFWCNPISGHATLYWYQQILGQGPKLLIQFQNNGVVDDSQLPKDRFSAERLKGVDSTLKIQPAKLEDSAVYLCAWGTGVGNTIYFGEGSWLTVV.

This clonotype has ten or more counts. The chain has TRBV5-4 and TRBJ2-7, with D perhaps TRBD1 (7 bases). CDR3 length: 14 residues. Germline CDR1 is SGHNT and CDR2 is YYREEE (reference sequence). The germline V and J ends were trimmed by 0 bases and 4 bases, with 11 bases remaining between them. The CDR3 here is CASSLAAGGYEQYF. CDR3 DNA: TGTGCCAGCAGCTTGGCAGCAGGGGGGTACGAGCAGTACTTC. Full variable domain (outside the CDR3, taken from reference TRBV5-4 and TRBJ2-7): ETGVTQSPTHLIKTRGQQVTLRCSSQSGHNTVSWYQQALGQGPQFIFQYYREEENGRGNFPPRFSGLQFPNYSSELNVNALELDDSALYLCASSLAAGGYEQYFGPGTRLTVT.

The rearrangement joins TRBV7-9 to TRBJ2-7, with D perhaps matching TRBD2 (6 bases). The CDR3 is 16 residues long. Germline V gene lookup returns CDR1 SEHNR and CDR2 FQNEAQ (reference sequence). The V and J ends lost 5 bases and 5 bases respectively, with 22 bases between them. DNA for the CDR3: TGTGCCAGCAGCGTTCGGGGGATGGCGGCCCTAAACGAGCAGTACTTC. As protein: CASSVRGMAALNEQYF.

The chain employs TRBV5-1 and TRBJ2-7; 10 bases are a match to TRBD2. There are 17 residues in the CDR3. The V and J ends lost 0 bases and 2 bases, in that order; junction bases with no gene match: 8. Germline CDR1 and CDR2: SGHRS and YFSETQ. The CDR3 DNA sequence: TGCGCCAGCAGCTTGGCAACGGGACTAGCGAAGCCCTACGAGCAGTACTTC. This codes for CASSLATGLAKPYEQYF.

Note on this clonotype: Just one base apart from a much larger clone, this may be a read error. This chain joins TRBV20-1 and TRBJ2-7; D gene unclear. The CDR3 is made up of 13 amino acids. Germline CDR1 is DFQATT and CDR2 is SNEGSKA (reference sequence). CDR3 bases: TGCAGCCCTTCCCAGCCGAGCTGTGGCGAGCAGTACTTC. Amino acids: CSPSQPSCGEQYF.

This clonotype was observed a handful of times. The chain has TRBV19 and TRBJ1-5; D not certain. Per the germline V gene, CDR1 is LNHDA and CDR2 is SQIVND (reference sequence). Between the trimmed V and J ends, which lost 4 bases and 3 bases, there was a span of 13 bases. The CDR3 has 15 residues. The CDR3 spells CASSSSGTTNQPQHF. The CDR3 bases are TGTGCCAGTAGTAGCTCGGGTACTACCAATCAGCCCCAGCATTTT. Complete variable domain (other parts from reference TRBV19 and TRBJ1-5): DGGITQSPKYLFRKEGQNVTLSCEQNLNHDAMYWYRQDPGQGLRLIYYSQIVNDFQKGDIAEGYSVSREKKESFPLTVTSAQKNPTAFYLCASSSSGTTNQPQHFGDGTRLSIL.

J is TRBJ2-3 and V is TRBV29-1, with D tentatively TRBD2 (5 bases). Germline V gives CDR1 SQVTM, CDR2 ANQGSEA. The CDR3 length is 15 residues. V shed 4 bases and J shed 3 bases, with 17 bases lying between them. CDR3 nucleotides: TGCAGCGTTGTCCCTGGCCGAGCGGCGACAGATACGCAGTATTTT. This codes for CSVVPGRAATDTQYF.

J is TRBJ2-7 and V is TRBV20-1; no definite D call. Trimming pared 3 bases from V and 5 bases from J, leaving 20 bases between. This CDR3 spans 15 amino acids. Germline CDR1 and CDR2: DFQATT and SNEGSKA (reference sequence). The CDR3 sequence is CSASDSSRLWDEQYF. The CDR3 DNA follows: TGCAGTGCTAGTGATAGTTCCCGGCTATGGGACGAGCAGTACTTC.

This clonotype has only a few counts. An end of the junction differs from the germline gene, which may be a read error. The genes are TRBV7-9 and TRBJ2-3; 8 positions agree with TRBD1. There are 14 residues in the CDR3. Germline V gives CDR1 SEHNR, CDR2 FQNEAQ (reference sequence). The CDR3 spells CASSYTRTGRNPRF. The CDR3, as DNA: TGTGCCAGCAGCTATACCCGGACAGGGAGGAACCCTCGTTTT.

To note about this clonotype: Possible read error: a much larger clone is one base away. V gene TRBV10-3 combines with J gene TRBJ2-7; TRBD1 agrees at 10 bases. The CDR3 is 13 amino acids. CDR1 and CDR2 (germline): ENHRY, SYGVKD. V trimming: 10 bases; J trimming: 5 bases; junction bases outside the gene matches: 8. In DNA, the CDR3 is TGTGCCAGCAGGACGGGACAGGGGAACGAGCAGTACTTC. It codes for CASRTGQGNEQYF.

Ten or more counts support this clonotype. The V gene is TRBV29-1, the J gene TRBJ2-5, with a possible D match to TRBD2 (6 bases). The CDR3 consists of 13 residues. Looked up from germline, CDR1 is SQVTM and CDR2 is ANQGSEA. V dropped 4 bases and J dropped 5 bases, with 14 bases sitting between them. The CDR3 protein is CSVVGGNGETQYF. The CDR3 nucleotides read TGCAGCGTTGTTGGCGGGAACGGGGAGACCCAGTACTTC.

In this sample, this clonotype turned up once. The V gene is TRBV11-2, the J gene TRBJ2-5, with TRBD2 identical over 15 bases. CDR1 SGHAT and CDR2 FQNNGV come from the germline V gene. This CDR3 is 17 amino acids long. The J segment lost 0 bases and the V segment lost 4 bases, leaving 3 bases of the junction unmatched. The CDR3 DNA is TGTGCCAGCAGCTGGGGGACTAGCGGGGGGTACCAAGAGACCCAGTACTTC. This gives the protein CASSWGTSGGYQETQYF.

As DNA, the CDR3 is TGCGCCAGCAGTGAGGACAGGGGGCCGGGTTCACCCCTCCACTTT. It encodes CASSEDRGPGSPLHF. This chain joins TRBV10-2 and TRBJ1-6, with 10 bases fitting TRBD1. V gave up 2 bases and J gave up 9 bases; unmatched junction bases: 4. CDR1 WSHSY and CDR2 SAAADI come from the germline V gene. The CDR3 is 15 amino acids.

In this sample, this clonotype turned up many times. One junction end does not reproduce the germline sequence, and a read error may be involved. The V and J genes are TRBV10-3 and TRBJ1-5; 8 bases map to TRBD1. Germline values: CDR1 ENHRY, CDR2 SYGVKD. This CDR3 is built from 13 residues. CDR3 DNA: TGTGCCAGCAGTGTTACAGGGGGTCAGCCCCAGCATTTT. Its translation: CASSVTGGQPQHF.

At least ten counts were recorded for this clonotype. V is TRBV7-9 and J is TRBJ1-1, with D possibly TRBD1 on 5 matching bases. The CDR3 consists of 12 residues. Germline V gene lookup returns CDR1 SEHNR and CDR2 FQNEAQ (reference sequence). V shed 1 base and J shed 10 bases, with 10 bases lying between them. In nucleotides, the CDR3 is TGTGCCAGCAGCTTAGGATGGGGGGGAGCTTTCTTT. This translates into CASSLGWGGAFF. The complete variable domain, with remaining parts taken from reference TRBV7-9 and TRBJ1-1, reads DTGVSQNPRHKITKRGQNVTFRCDPISEHNRLYWYRQTLGQGPEFLTYFQNEAQLEKSRLLSDRFSAERPKGSFSTLEIQRTEQGDSAMYLCASSLGWGGAFFGQGTRLTVV.

This clonotype was counted ten times or more. V and J are TRBV5-1 and TRBJ1-1; weak D call: TRBD1 (5 bases). The germline V and J ends were trimmed by 4 bases and 3 bases, with 10 bases remaining between them. The V gene's germline CDR1 is SGHRS and CDR2 YFSETQ. CDR3 size: 13 residues. The CDR3 region is CASSQRGDTEAFF. CDR3 DNA sequence: TGCGCCAGCAGCCAGCGAGGGGACACTGAAGCTTTCTTT.

Note on this clonotype: The junction departs from germline at one end; a sequencing error may be responsible. The chain employs TRBV25-1 and TRBJ1-1, with D possibly matching TRBD1 (5 bases). There are 13 residues in the CDR3. CDR1 MGHDK and CDR2 SYGVNS come from the germline V gene. This CDR3 reads CASGQTGGTEAFF. As DNA, the CDR3 is TGCGCCAGCGGCCAAACGGGGGGGACTGAAGCTTTCTTT.

The V and J genes are TRBV7-9 and TRBJ2-7; 7 positions match TRBD2. Germline V gives CDR1 SEHNR, CDR2 FQNEAQ (reference sequence). The V and J ends lost 5 bases and 7 bases, in that order; junction bases with no gene match: 14. The CDR3 contains 15 residues. In DNA, the CDR3 is TGTGCCAGCAGCGAAATTGAAGGCGGGAGCTCTGAGCAGTACTTC. Translating it yields CASSEIEGGSSEQYF.

The chain links TRBV9 to TRBJ2-7; tentative D call: TRBD2 (5 bases). The V gene lost 0 bases and the J gene lost 2 bases, with 9 bases spanning the gap. The CDR3 length is 14 residues. The germline V gene has CDR1 SGDLS and CDR2 YYNGEE. The CDR3: CASSVGLAPYEQYF. The CDR3 DNA follows: TGTGCCAGCAGCGTAGGGCTAGCTCCCTACGAGCAGTACTTC.

This clonotype was counted many times. The chain joins TRBV29-1 to TRBJ1-6; 8 nucleotides line up with TRBD1. The V gene's germline CDR1 is SQVTM and CDR2 ANQGSEA. This CDR3 contains 13 residues. J gave up 10 bases and V 6 bases, and 8 bases lay outside the gene matches. The DNA for the CDR3 is TGCAGCGTAGGACAGGGATCAAACTCACCCCTCCACTTT. Protein product: CSVGQGSNSPLHF.

The rearrangement uses TRBV2 and TRBJ2-3, with D tentatively TRBD2 (5 bases). The CDR3 consists of 15 residues. The germline gives CDR1 SNHLY, CDR2 FYNNEI. V was pared by 3 bases and J by 2 bases, with 12 bases between. The chain's CDR3 is CASSDPGIDTDTQYF. Written as DNA, the CDR3 is TGTGCCAGCAGTGATCCGGGGATTGACACAGATACGCAGTATTTT.

This chain links TRBV10-2 with TRBJ1-2; the D gene is possibly TRBD1 (5 bases). Germline loops: CDR1 WSHSY, CDR2 SAAADI. The CDR3 spans 14 residues. The V gene lost 7 bases and the J gene lost 2 bases, with 14 bases spanning the gap. The DNA for the CDR3 is TGCGCCAGCAACCCAGGGTCGACCAACTATGGCTACACCTTC. Protein: CASNPGSTNYGYTF.

J is TRBJ1-1 and V is TRBV6-1; D is ambiguous. Between the trimmed V and J ends, which lost 5 bases and 4 bases, there was a span of 11 bases. Germline assignment: CDR1 MNHNS and CDR2 SASEGT. The CDR3 consists of 13 residues. CDR3 protein: CASSTPTATEAFF. CDR3 in DNA: TGTGCCAGCAGTACCCCCACCGCCACTGAAGCTTTCTTT.

The CDR3 reads CASSQAGATNEKLFF. The CDR3 DNA follows: TGTGCCAGCAGCCAAGCAGGGGCAACTAATGAAAAACTGTTTTTT. The chain combines TRBV14 with TRBJ1-4; D possibly corresponds to TRBD1 (6 bases). The CDR3 contains 15 residues. V was trimmed by 1 base and J by 0 bases, leaving 6 bases between them. The germline V gene has CDR1 SGHDN and CDR2 FVKESK.

In this sample, this clonotype turned up a few times. The chain uses TRBV4-2 and TRBJ1-2, with D unresolved. The CDR3 covers 14 residues. The germline V gene encodes CDR1 LGHNA and CDR2 YNFKEQ. Trimming shortened V by 0 bases and J by 4 bases, and 9 bases separated the two germline ends. The CDR3 here is CASSQDGATYGYTF. Here the CDR3 DNA reads TGTGCCAGCAGCCAAGATGGAGCGACCTATGGCTACACCTTC.

This clonotype occurred many times. The chain joins TRBV29-1 to TRBJ2-5; 13 bases match TRBD2. This CDR3 is built from 15 residues. Germline loops: CDR1 SQVTM, CDR2 ANQGSEA. The J segment lost 2 bases and the V segment lost 6 bases, leaving 6 bases of the junction unmatched. CDR3 sequence (DNA): TGCAGCGTAGAGGGGACTAGCGGGGTACAAGAGACCCAGTACTTC. Translating it yields CSVEGTSGVQETQYF.

The CDR3 coding sequence is TGTGCCAGCTTGACAGGAAACACCATATATTTT. It is translated as CASLTGNTIYF. This chain uses TRBV6-6 with TRBJ1-3; D is unclear. The CDR3 has 11 amino acids. V lost 8 bases and J lost 4, with 6 bases in between. Germline V gene data show CDR1 as MNHNY and CDR2 as SVGAGI (reference sequence).